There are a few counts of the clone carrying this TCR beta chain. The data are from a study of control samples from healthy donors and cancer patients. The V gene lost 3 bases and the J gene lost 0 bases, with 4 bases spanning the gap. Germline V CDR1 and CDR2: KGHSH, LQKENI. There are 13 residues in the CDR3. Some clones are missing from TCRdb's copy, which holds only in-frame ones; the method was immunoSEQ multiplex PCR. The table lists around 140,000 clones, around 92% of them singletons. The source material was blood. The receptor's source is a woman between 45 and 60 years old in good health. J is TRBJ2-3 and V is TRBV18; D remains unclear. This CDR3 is CASSPYSTDTQYF. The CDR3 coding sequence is TGTGCCAGCTCACCTTATAGCACAGATACGCAGTATTTT.